These 15 T cell receptor beta chains originate from one sample sequenced in a study of cytomegalovirus exposure and HLA in healthy donors. The PCR ran on 60 Vbeta and 13 Jbeta primers. The method was immunoSEQ multiplex PCR; TCRdb's version includes in-frame clones alone and lacks a portion of them. The data show more than 90,000 clones, 65% to 75% seen once. Sequencing used PBMCs. These receptor sequences come from a man younger than 45 in good health and CMV-seropositive.

This clone came up a few times. V is TRBV6-1 and J is TRBJ1-4; no definite D call. The germline V gene has CDR1 MNHNS and CDR2 SASEGT. V lost 10 bases, J lost 8 bases, and 11 bases lay in between. The CDR3 runs to 11 residues. In DNA form, the CDR3 reads TGTGCCATGAGGGAAGGAGAAAAACTGTTTTTT. This gives the protein CAMREGEKLFF.

This clone has more than one count but fewer than ten. The chain joins TRBV7-9 to TRBJ1-6, with a possible D match to TRBD1 (5 bases). The CDR3 sequence is 14 residues long. CDR1 is SEHNR, CDR2 FQNEAQ, per germline (reference sequence). V dropped 5 bases and J dropped 8 bases, with 13 bases sitting between them. This CDR3 reads CASSPGRGDSPLHF. The CDR3, as DNA: TGTGCCAGCAGCCCCGGGAGGGGTGATTCACCCCTCCACTTT.

This clone was seen a few times. The gene calls are TRBV4-1 and TRBJ2-5, with TRBD2 matching 8 bases. This CDR3 spans 15 amino acids. The germline CDR1 and CDR2 sequences are MGHRA and YSYEKL. V shed 4 bases and J 5 bases; nucleotides not matched to a gene: 9. The CDR3 nucleotides read TGCGCCAGCAGCCCCTCCGGACTAGCTTATGAGACCCAGTACTTC. Its protein product is CASSPSGLAYETQYF.

This chain uses TRBV29-1 with TRBJ2-3, with 8 positions matching TRBD2. This CDR3 has 15 residues. V lost 7 bases, J lost 2 bases, and 11 bases stayed unmatched. Germline V gives CDR1 SQVTM, CDR2 ANQGSEA. CDR3 bases: TGCAGCGCCGACCGAGCGGGGGAGATCACAGATACGCAGTATTTT. It codes for CSADRAGEITDTQYF.

This clone has a handful of counts. This chain uses TRBV27 with TRBJ1-5, with D perhaps TRBD1 (6 bases). The CDR3 covers 13 residues. V was cut by 6 bases and J by 6 bases, with 12 bases left in between. Germline V gives CDR1 MNHEY, CDR2 SMNVEV (reference sequence). CDR3 nucleotides: TGTGCCAGCAGAACAGGGTTGAGTCAGCCCCAGCATTTT. It specifies CASRTGLSQPQHF.

This chain's CDR3 is CASDNRGNKGQPQHF. The CDR3 DNA sequence: TGTGCCAGCGACAACAGGGGGAATAAAGGCCAGCCCCAGCATTTT. The chain carries TRBV6-6 and TRBJ1-5, with 8 bases fitting TRBD1. This CDR3 spans 15 amino acids. The germline CDR1 and CDR2 sequences are MNHNY and SVGAGI (reference sequence). Unmatched junction bases numbered 13, after V lost 8 bases and J lost 7 bases.

With regard to this clone: In the same sample, other DNA sequences code for this CDR3. The rearrangement uses TRBV5-1 and TRBJ2-3, with 11 bases matching TRBD2. The CDR3 loop spans 16 amino acids. CDR1 and CDR2 (germline): SGHRS, YFSETQ. V shed 0 bases and J 3 bases; nucleotides not matched to a gene: 3. In nucleotides, the CDR3 is TGCGCCAGCAGCTTGGGGGGGACTAGCGGTACAGATACGCAGTATTTT. This gives the protein CASSLGGTSGTDTQYF.

The rearrangement joins TRBV11-2 to TRBJ2-1, with D tentatively TRBD1 (6 bases). Per germline, CDR1 SGHAT and CDR2 FQNNGV. V lost 2 bases, J lost 2 bases, and 10 bases lay in between. There are 15 residues in the CDR3. CDR3 amino acids: CASSLTQGTYNEQFF. The DNA for the CDR3 is TGTGCCAGCAGCTTAACACAGGGAACCTACAATGAGCAGTTCTTC.

This clone was picked up a small number of times. This sequence joins TRBV27 and TRBJ1-1; D gene uncertain. CDR1 is MNHEY, CDR2 SMNVEV, per germline (reference sequence). CDR3 length: 13 amino acids. With 5 bases removed from V and 5 bases from J, the gap between germline ends came to 12 bases. This CDR3 reads CASSPTRWTEAFF. The CDR3 nucleotides read TGTGCCAGCAGTCCCACTCGGTGGACTGAAGCTTTCTTT.

The CDR3 here is CASSSSAAGNTIYF. The CDR3 coding sequence is TGTGCCAGCTCCTCCAGCGCGGCCGGAAACACCATATATTTT. V gene TRBV18 combines with J gene TRBJ1-3, with D unresolved. Trimming removed 6 bases from V and 4 bases from J, with 13 bases in between. CDR1 KGHSH and CDR2 LQKENI come from the germline V gene. This CDR3 contains 14 residues.

The V gene is TRBV28, the J gene TRBJ2-7; TRBD1 agrees at 8 bases. The CDR3 extends over 14 amino acids. CDR1 is MDHEN, CDR2 SYDVKM, per germline. The trim removed 4 bases at V and 4 bases at J, leaving 6 bases unmatched. CDR3 loop: CASSSSDREYEQYF. The CDR3 DNA is TGTGCCAGCAGTTCGTCGGACAGGGAATACGAGCAGTACTTC.

The chain employs TRBV28 and TRBJ1-5; TRBD1 is a possible D gene (6 bases). Per germline, CDR1 MDHEN and CDR2 SYDVKM. V was shortened by 7 bases and J by 2 bases, with 15 bases between the two germline ends. CDR3 length equals 15 residues. This CDR3 is CASTLRGIRNQPQHF. The CDR3 DNA reads TGTGCCAGCACCCTCAGGGGTATTCGCAATCAGCCCCAGCATTTT.

The chain employs TRBV15 and TRBJ1-5; D is unclear. The CDR3 is 12 amino acids. V was trimmed by 5 bases and J by 7 bases, leaving 9 bases between them. Looked up from germline, CDR1 is LNHNV and CDR2 is YYDKDF (reference sequence). The chain's CDR3 is CATSSSGQPQHF. The CDR3 bases are TGTGCCACCAGCTCATCGGGACAGCCCCAGCATTTT.

This clone showed up just once. The V and J genes are TRBV2 and TRBJ1-2; D is possibly TRBD1 (6 bases). Germline lookup yields CDR1 SNHLY and CDR2 FYNNEI. This CDR3 contains 13 residues. The germline V and J ends were trimmed by 8 bases and 8 bases, with 18 bases remaining between them. The DNA of the CDR3 is TGTGCCAGCGTAGAAAACACAGGACAGGGCTACACCTTC. This gives the protein CASVENTGQGYTF.

As regards this clone: One end of the junction fails to match germline, which may point to a read error. This chain connects TRBV7-9 to TRBJ1-2, with D possibly being TRBD1 (5 bases). The CDR3 covers 14 residues. Germline loops: CDR1 SEHNR, CDR2 FQNEAQ (reference sequence). CDR3 residues: CASSLIRGLEGYPF. Written as DNA, the CDR3 is TGTGCCAGCAGCTTGATAAGGGGTTTGGAGGGCTACCCCTTC.